These 23 T cell receptor beta chains were all obtained from the same sample, sequenced in a study of T cell responses to AZD1222 COVID-19 vaccine. The protocol was immunoSEQ multiplex PCR, while the TCRdb copy is restricted to in-frame clones and leaves out a portion. The table includes 150,000 or so clones, approximately 86% detected once. The sequenced sample was peripheral blood, obtained after recovery from COVID-19. The receptors were gathered from an adult who had recovered from COVID-19.

V and J are TRBV3-1 (or the pseudogene TRBV3-2) and TRBJ2-7; TRBD2 might be the D (5 bases). The germline gives CDR1 LGHDT, CDR2 YNNKEL (reference sequence). The CDR3 is 15 amino acids. V was shortened by 3 bases and J by 6 bases, with 18 bases between the two germline ends. CDR3 nucleotides: TGTGCCAGCAGCCACCACCACGGGCCAGAGGGCGAGCAGTACTTC. This translates into CASSHHHGPEGEQYF.

V usage is TRBV2 and J usage is TRBJ2-5, with 8 bases lining up with TRBD1. The V gene's germline CDR1 is SNHLY and CDR2 FYNNEI. V shed 8 bases, J shed 1 base, and the junction held 3 bases outside the gene matches. CDR3 length: 13 amino acids. DNA for the CDR3: TGTGCCAGCGGGGACAGGTCCCAAGAGACCCAGTACTTC. This codes for CASGDRSQETQYF.

This clone showed up just a few times. This sequence joins TRBV7-9 and TRBJ1-2, with D unresolved. Trimming pared 6 bases from V and 6 bases from J, leaving 14 bases between. Germline loops: CDR1 SEHNR, CDR2 FQNEAQ (reference sequence). The CDR3 length is 13 residues. The CDR3 region is CASSKEWVDGYTF. In DNA form, the CDR3 reads TGTGCCAGCAGTAAGGAATGGGTTGATGGCTACACCTTC.

The chain couples TRBV28 to TRBJ2-7; 7 nucleotides match TRBD2. The CDR3 totals 13 residues. Germline CDR1 and CDR2: MDHEN and SYDVKM. Trimming took 3 bases from V and 2 from J; bases not matched to a gene: 1. The CDR3 region is CASSLGLPYEQYF. In nucleotides, the CDR3 is TGTGCCAGCAGTTTGGGACTACCCTACGAGCAGTACTTC.

The chain employs TRBV19 and TRBJ1-1, with D possibly being TRBD1 (6 bases). Germline CDR1 is LNHDA and CDR2 is SQIVND (reference sequence). The V end lost 9 bases, the J end lost 0 bases, and 14 bases lay between the germline ends. CDR3 size: 14 residues. The DNA of the CDR3 is TGTGCCAGCGGTGACAGGCCTCTGAACACTGAAGCTTTCTTT. Its protein is CASGDRPLNTEAFF.

This sequence joins TRBV5-6 and TRBJ2-7; 14 positions match TRBD2. J lost 1 base, V lost 4 bases, and 4 bases had no gene match. This CDR3 has 16 residues. The germline V gene has CDR1 SGHDT and CDR2 YYEEEE. The CDR3 coding sequence is TGTGCCAGCAGCCCTGGACTAGCGGGGGGTTCCTACGAGCAGTACTTC. It codes for CASSPGLAGGSYEQYF. Full variable domain (rest looked up from reference TRBV5-6 and TRBJ2-7): DAGVTQSPTHLIKTRGQQVTLRCSPKSGHDTVSWYQQALGQGPQFIFQYYEEEERQRGNFPDRFSGHQFPNYSSELNVNALLLGDSALYLCASSPGLAGGSYEQYFGPGTRLTVT.

The V gene is TRBV20-1, the J gene TRBJ1-2; D is unclear. CDR1 is DFQATT and CDR2 is SNEGSKA in the germline V gene (reference sequence). CDR3 length equals 11 residues. The ends were cut back, 5 bases at V and 4 bases at J, with 8 bases in the middle. The CDR3 sequence: CSARQTYGYTF. The DNA of the CDR3 is TGCAGTGCTCGACAAACCTATGGCTACACCTTC.

The genes are TRBV9 and TRBJ1-3; D unresolved. Trimming left V 2 bases short and J 0 bases short, with 9 bases between. CDR3 length: 15 residues. CDR1 is SGDLS and CDR2 is YYNGEE in the germline V gene. CDR3 in amino acids: CASSVGRVSGNTIYF. The CDR3, as DNA: TGTGCCAGCAGCGTCGGACGGGTCTCTGGAAACACCATATATTTT.

V and J are TRBV19 and TRBJ2-2; TRBD1 might be the D (6 bases). With 1 base removed from V and 5 bases from J, the gap between germline ends came to 11 bases. Germline CDR1 and CDR2: LNHDA and SQIVND (reference sequence). The CDR3 covers 15 residues. CDR3: CASSIGGGWTGELFF. CDR3 nucleotide sequence: TGTGCCAGTAGTATAGGTGGGGGCTGGACCGGGGAGCTGTTTTTT.

This chain connects TRBV24-1 to TRBJ1-4, with unresolved D. The CDR3 sequence is 16 residues long. Germline V gives CDR1 KGHDR, CDR2 SFDVKD. V lost 5 bases and J lost 3, with 15 bases in between. This CDR3 reads CATSGGVDGANEKLFF. DNA for the CDR3: TGTGCCACCAGTGGCGGGGTAGACGGAGCTAATGAAAAACTGTTTTTT.

This clone occurred a few times. This rearrangement joins TRBV29-1 to TRBJ1-1; D is undetermined. Deletions cut 7 bases from V and 2 bases from J, with 8 bases between. The CDR3 covers 11 residues. CDR1 and CDR2 (germline): SQVTM, ANQGSEA. CDR3 residues: CSAPTNTEAFF. As DNA, the CDR3 is TGCAGCGCCCCGACTAACACTGAAGCTTTCTTT.

The chain couples TRBV5-1 to TRBJ2-7, with D perhaps being TRBD1 or TRBD2 (5 bases each). The ends were cut back, 4 bases at V and 5 bases at J, with 13 bases in the middle. This CDR3 comprises 13 residues. Germline-derived CDR1 and CDR2 are SGHRS and YFSETQ. CDR3 bases: TGCGCCAGCAGCGGCTCGGGGACCGACGAGCAGTACTTC. It codes for CASSGSGTDEQYF.

The V call is TRBV5-1, the J call TRBJ2-2, with 7 positions matching TRBD2. The CDR3 is made up of 15 amino acids. Germline assignment: CDR1 SGHRS and CDR2 YFSETQ. The junction had 7 bases not matched to a gene; V was cut back by 6 bases and J by 2 bases. For the CDR3, the DNA is TGCGCCAGCAAACGGCTAGCGGCCAACACCGGGGAGCTGTTTTTT. Its translation: CASKRLAANTGELFF. The whole variable domain, remainder taken from reference TRBV5-1 and TRBJ2-2, is KAGVTQTPRYLIKTRGQQVTLSCSPISGHRSVSWYQQTPGQGLQFLFEYFSETQRNKGNFPGRFSGRQFSNSRSEMNVSTLELGDSALYLCASKRLAANTGELFFGEGSRLTVL.

This clone was detected only once. This chain connects TRBV18 to TRBJ1-4; tentative D call: TRBD1 (6 bases). In germline, CDR1 is KGHSH, CDR2 LQKENI. This CDR3 comprises 15 residues. The V end was cut by 3 bases, the J end by 6 bases, with 14 bases between. CDR3 loop: CASSPGGGRDEKLFF. The CDR3 nucleotides read TGTGCCAGCTCACCGGGCGGGGGGCGAGATGAAAAACTGTTTTTT.

The V gene is TRBV14, the J gene TRBJ2-5; 9 positions match TRBD2. V lost 1 base to trimming and J lost 3 bases; unmatched junction nucleotides: 12. The CDR3 is made up of 18 amino acids. Germline V gene lookup returns CDR1 SGHDN and CDR2 FVKESK. In DNA, the CDR3 is TGTGCCAGCAGCCAAGTTAGATCGAGCGGGAGGCCCAAAGAGACCCAGTACTTC. The encoded protein is CASSQVRSSGRPKETQYF.

This chain links TRBV28 with TRBJ1-2; D might be TRBD1 (6 bases). Germline loops: CDR1 MDHEN, CDR2 SYDVKM. CDR3 length: 12 residues. Trimming left V 8 bases short and J 4 bases short, with 11 bases between. This CDR3 is CASGQSSYGYTF. CDR3 coding DNA: TGTGCCAGCGGACAGAGCAGCTATGGCTACACCTTC.

The V call is TRBV4-1, the J call TRBJ2-1; D gene uncertain. This CDR3 region has 16 residues. V was clipped by 0 bases and J by 2 bases, with 11 bases between them. Germline values: CDR1 MGHRA, CDR2 YSYEKL. The CDR3 reads CASSQDGRFTYNEQFF. The CDR3 DNA is TGCGCCAGCAGCCAAGATGGAAGGTTTACCTACAATGAGCAGTTCTTC.

This chain joins TRBV5-4 and TRBJ1-4; D gene uncertain. V gave up 1 base and J gave up 0 bases, with 13 bases separating them. The CDR3 length is 17 residues. The germline CDR1 and CDR2 sequences are SGHNT and YYREEE (reference sequence). The DNA for the CDR3 is TGTGCCAGCAGCTTGAAACCAGGACCAGCAACTAATGAAAAACTGTTTTTT. As protein: CASSLKPGPATNEKLFF.

The J gene is TRBJ2-2, the V gene TRBV7-9; D not certain. CDR3 length: 15 amino acids. Trimming removed 1 base from V and 6 bases from J, with 12 bases in between. From germline, CDR1 is SEHNR and CDR2 FQNEAQ (reference sequence). The CDR3 sequence is CASSLVMRWAGELFF. DNA for the CDR3: TGTGCCAGCAGCTTAGTCATGAGGTGGGCCGGGGAGCTGTTTTTT.

Points on this clone: A read error may produce the germline difference seen at one junction end. The chain is built from TRBV7-2 and TRBJ1-2; D unclear. From germline, CDR1 is SGHTA and CDR2 FQGNSA. The CDR3 is made up of 13 amino acids. CDR3 nucleotides: TGTGCCAGCAGCGTAGCGGGGTTCAGGGGCTACACCTTC. As protein: CASSVAGFRGYTF.

Notes on this clone: This sequence may be a read error, since a much larger clone differs from it by one base. This sequence joins TRBV29-1 and TRBJ1-3; D call uncertain. Germline assignment: CDR1 SQVTM and CDR2 ANQGSEA. This CDR3 has 11 amino acids. V lost 4 bases to trimming and J lost 6 bases, with 7 bases between them. Written as DNA, the CDR3 is TGCAGCGTTGGGGTGTCAAACACCATATATTTT. Translating it yields CSVGVSNTIYF.

V gene TRBV28 combines with J gene TRBJ1-2; D ambiguous. The V end was cut by 6 bases, the J end by 1 base, with 6 bases between. Germline V lookup: CDR1 MDHEN, CDR2 SYDVKM. This CDR3 is 12 amino acids long. The CDR3 protein is CASRKDNYGYTF. CDR3 nucleotide sequence: TGTGCCAGCAGAAAGGATAACTATGGCTACACCTTC.

The gene calls are TRBV23-1 and TRBJ2-1; D remains ambiguous. TRBV23-1 has ORF status, its function being uncertain. V gave up 8 bases and J gave up 5 bases, with 13 bases separating them. The CDR3 runs to 13 residues. The CDR3 spells CASSPIRDNEQFF. For the CDR3, the DNA is TGCGCCAGCTCCCCAATCCGGGACAATGAGCAGTTCTTC.